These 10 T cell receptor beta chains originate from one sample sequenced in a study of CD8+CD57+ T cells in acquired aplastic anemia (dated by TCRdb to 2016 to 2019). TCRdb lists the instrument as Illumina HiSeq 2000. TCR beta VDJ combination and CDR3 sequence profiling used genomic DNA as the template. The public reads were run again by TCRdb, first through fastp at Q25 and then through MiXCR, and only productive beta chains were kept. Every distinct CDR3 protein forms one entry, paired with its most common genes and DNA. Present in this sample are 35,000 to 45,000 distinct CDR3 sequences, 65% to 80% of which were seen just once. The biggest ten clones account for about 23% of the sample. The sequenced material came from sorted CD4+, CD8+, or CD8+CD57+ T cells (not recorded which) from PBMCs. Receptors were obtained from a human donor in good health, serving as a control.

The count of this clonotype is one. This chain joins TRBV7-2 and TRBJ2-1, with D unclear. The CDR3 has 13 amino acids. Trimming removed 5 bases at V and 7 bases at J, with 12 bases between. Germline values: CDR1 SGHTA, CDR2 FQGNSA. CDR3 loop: CASSPRPRNEQFF. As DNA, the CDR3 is TGTGCCAGCAGCCCCCGTCCTAGGAATGAGCAGTTCTTC.

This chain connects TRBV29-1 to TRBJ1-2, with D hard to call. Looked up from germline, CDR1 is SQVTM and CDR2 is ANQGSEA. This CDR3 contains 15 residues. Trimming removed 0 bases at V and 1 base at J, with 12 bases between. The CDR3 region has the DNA TGCAGCGTTGAAGACGGCCCGCACCTTAACTATGGCTACACCTTC. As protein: CSVEDGPHLNYGYTF.

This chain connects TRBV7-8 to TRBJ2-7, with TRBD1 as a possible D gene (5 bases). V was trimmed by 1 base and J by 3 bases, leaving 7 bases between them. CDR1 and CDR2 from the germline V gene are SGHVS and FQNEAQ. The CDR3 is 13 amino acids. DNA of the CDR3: TGTGCCAGCAGCTTAGTAAGGGGCTACGAGCAGTACTTC. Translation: CASSLVRGYEQYF.

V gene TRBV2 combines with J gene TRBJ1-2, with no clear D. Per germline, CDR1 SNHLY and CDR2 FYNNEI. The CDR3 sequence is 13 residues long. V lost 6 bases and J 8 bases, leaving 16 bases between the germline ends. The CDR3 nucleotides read TGTGCCAGCAGAACTGACACCCTTGAAGGCTACACCTTC. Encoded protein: CASRTDTLEGYTF.

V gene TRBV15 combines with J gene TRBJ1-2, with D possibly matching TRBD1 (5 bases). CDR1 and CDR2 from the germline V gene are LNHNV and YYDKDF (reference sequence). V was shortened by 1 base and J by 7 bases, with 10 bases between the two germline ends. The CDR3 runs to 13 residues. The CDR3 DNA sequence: TGTGCCACCAGCAGAGCAGGGTCCGGTGGCTACACCTTC. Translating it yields CATSRAGSGGYTF.

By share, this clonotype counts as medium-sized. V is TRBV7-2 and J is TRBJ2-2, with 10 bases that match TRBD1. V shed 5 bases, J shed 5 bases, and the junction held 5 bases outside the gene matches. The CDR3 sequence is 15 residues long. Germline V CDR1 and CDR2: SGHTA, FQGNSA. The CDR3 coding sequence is TGTGCCAGCAGCCCTCGGACAGGGGGGACCGGGGAGCTGTTTTTT. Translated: CASSPRTGGTGELFF.

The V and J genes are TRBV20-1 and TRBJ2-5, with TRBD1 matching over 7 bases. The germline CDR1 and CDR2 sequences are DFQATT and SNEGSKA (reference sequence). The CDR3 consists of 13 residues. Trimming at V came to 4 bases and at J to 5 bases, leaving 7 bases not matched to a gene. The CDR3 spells CSATRQGGETQYF. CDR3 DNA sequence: TGCAGTGCTACTCGACAGGGCGGGGAGACCCAGTACTTC.

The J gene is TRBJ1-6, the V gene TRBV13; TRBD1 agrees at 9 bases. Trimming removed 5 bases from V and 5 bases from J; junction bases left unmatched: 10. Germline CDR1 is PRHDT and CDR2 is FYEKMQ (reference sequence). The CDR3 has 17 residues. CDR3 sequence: CASSLYRDREDNSPLHF. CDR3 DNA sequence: TGTGCCAGCAGCCTGTACCGGGACAGGGAGGATAATTCACCCCTCCACTTT.

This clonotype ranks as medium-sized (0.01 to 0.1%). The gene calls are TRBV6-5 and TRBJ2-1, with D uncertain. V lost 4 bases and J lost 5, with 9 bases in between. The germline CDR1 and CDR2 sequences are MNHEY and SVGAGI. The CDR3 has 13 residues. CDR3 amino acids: CASSFVPNNEQFF. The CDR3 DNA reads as TGTGCCAGCAGTTTCGTCCCGAACAATGAGCAGTTCTTC.

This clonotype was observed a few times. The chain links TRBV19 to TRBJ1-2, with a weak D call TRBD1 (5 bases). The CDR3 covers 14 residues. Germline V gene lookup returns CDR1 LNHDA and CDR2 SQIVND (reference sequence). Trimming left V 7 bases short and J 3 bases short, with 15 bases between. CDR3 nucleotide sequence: TGTGCCAGTAATGCGGGCAGGGACTACTATGGCTACACCTTC. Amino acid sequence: CASNAGRDYYGYTF.